The 27 T cell receptor beta chains reported below all come from one sample, sequenced in a study of cytomegalovirus exposure and HLA in healthy donors. The PCR had 60 Vbeta and 13 Jbeta primers. Repertoires were generated with immunoSEQ multiplex PCR, while TCRdb's copy carries only in-frame clones and drops some. The data contain over 200,000 clones, 70% to 85% of them singletons. Material: PBMCs. The source is a woman aged 55-70 years in good health and CMV-seropositive.

For the CDR3, the DNA is TGTGCCAGCAGTTACAGGGGAACTGACGAGCAGTACTTC. Protein: CASSYRGTDEQYF. The chain uses TRBV5-4 and TRBJ2-7; TRBD1 aligns across 7 bases. Germline trimming cut 5 bases from V and 5 bases from J; bases unmatched to any gene: 7. Germline V gene data show CDR1 as SGHNT and CDR2 as YYREEE (reference sequence). The CDR3 is 13 amino acids.

The V call is TRBV27, the J call TRBJ1-1; D call uncertain. The V gene's germline CDR1 is MNHEY and CDR2 SMNVEV (reference sequence). The CDR3 has 13 residues. V dropped 2 bases and J dropped 2 bases, with 6 bases sitting between them. CDR3 nucleotides: TGTGCCAGCAGTTTAGAGGAAAACACTGAAGCTTTCTTT. This gives the protein CASSLEENTEAFF.

This chain uses TRBV5-1 with TRBJ2-3; TRBD2 aligns across 10 bases. V gave up 4 bases and J gave up 1 base; unmatched junction bases: 6. Germline-derived CDR1 and CDR2 are SGHRS and YFSETQ. The CDR3 is 16 residues long. The CDR3 nucleotides read TGCGCCAGCAGCGACCCTAGCGGGAGTGGCACAGATACGCAGTATTTT. Protein: CASSDPSGSGTDTQYF. Full variable domain (missing parts from reference TRBV5-1 and TRBJ2-3): KAGVTQTPRYLIKTRGQQVTLSCSPISGHRSVSWYQQTPGQGLQFLFEYFSETQRNKGNFPGRFSGRQFSNSRSEMNVSTLELGDSALYLCASSDPSGSGTDTQYFGPGTRLTVL.

This chain uses TRBV19 with TRBJ1-4; no clear D. Trimming pared 6 bases from V and 6 bases from J, leaving 11 bases between. Germline lookup yields CDR1 LNHDA and CDR2 SQIVND (reference sequence). This CDR3 has 13 amino acids. DNA for the CDR3: TGTGCCAGTAGCCTCCGAGGGTATGAAAAACTGTTTTTT. Encoded protein: CASSLRGYEKLFF.

This rearrangement joins TRBV9 to TRBJ2-3; TRBD2 aligns across 8 bases. The CDR3 totals 15 residues. V shed 2 bases and J 9 bases; nucleotides not matched to a gene: 11. From germline, CDR1 is SGDLS and CDR2 YYNGEE. This CDR3 reads CASSVDGTSDFTQYF. The CDR3 nucleotides are TGTGCCAGCAGCGTGGACGGGACTAGTGATTTCACGCAGTATTTT.

The chain carries TRBV19 and TRBJ1-5, with D possibly TRBD1 on 5 matching bases. Trimming removed 7 bases from V and 2 bases from J, with 9 bases in between. The CDR3 has 13 amino acids. Per the germline V gene, CDR1 is LNHDA and CDR2 is SQIVND (reference sequence). CDR3 in DNA: TGTGCCAGTACCCCACAGGGCAATCAGCCCCAGCATTTT. It translates to CASTPQGNQPQHF. The full variable domain, rest sourced from reference TRBV19 and TRBJ1-5, is DGGITQSPKYLFRKEGQNVTLSCEQNLNHDAMYWYRQDPGQGLRLIYYSQIVNDFQKGDIAEGYSVSREKKESFPLTVTSAQKNPTAFYLCASTPQGNQPQHFGDGTRLSIL.

This chain connects TRBV28 to TRBJ1-2; TRBD1 agrees at 9 bases. Trimming cost V 7 bases and J 4 bases; bases outside gene matches: 10. Germline V lookup: CDR1 MDHEN, CDR2 SYDVKM. The CDR3 runs 15 residues. CDR3 nucleotide sequence: TGTGCCAGCAACACAGGGGGCGGCCAACTCTATGGCTACACCTTC. Translation gives CASNTGGGQLYGYTF.

This CDR3 reads CASSKGGREPYEQYF. The DNA of the CDR3 is TGTGCCAGCAGCAAAGGGGGCAGGGAACCCTACGAGCAGTACTTC. The chain combines TRBV21-1 with TRBJ2-7; the table calls TRBD1, which could not be checked here. TRBV21-1 counts as a pseudogene. The CDR3 has 15 residues.

V and J are TRBV4-3 and TRBJ2-6, with D possibly being TRBD1 (5 bases). Trimming pared 4 bases from V and 0 bases from J, leaving 13 bases between. The CDR3 has 17 residues. The germline V gene has CDR1 LGHNA and CDR2 YSLEER. The CDR3 protein is CASSRRRGGSGANVLTF. In DNA form, the CDR3 reads TGCGCCAGCAGCCGTCGAAGGGGCGGCTCTGGGGCCAACGTCCTGACTTTC.

The chain has TRBV11-2 and TRBJ2-7, with D possibly TRBD1 on 6 matching bases. Trimming shortened V by 8 bases and J by 3 bases, and 14 bases separated the two germline ends. Germline lookup yields CDR1 SGHAT and CDR2 FQNNGV. The CDR3 covers 13 residues. This chain's CDR3 is CASSWGTLYEQYF. CDR3 bases: TGTGCCAGCTCCTGGGGGACACTCTACGAGCAGTACTTC.

This rearrangement joins TRBV11-2 to TRBJ1-2; 8 bases are a match to TRBD1. The CDR3 covers 13 residues. Trimming took 3 bases from V and 8 from J; bases not matched to a gene: 5. Per germline, CDR1 SGHAT and CDR2 FQNNGV. Written as DNA, the CDR3 is TGTGCCAGCAGCTTCCAACAGGGGGGAGGCTACACCTTC. Translating gives CASSFQQGGGYTF.

This sequence joins TRBV4-1 and TRBJ2-1, with 9 bases that match TRBD2. There are 16 residues in the CDR3. V was pared by 4 bases and J by 5 bases, with 9 bases of the junction left unmatched. Looked up from germline, CDR1 is MGHRA and CDR2 is YSYEKL. CDR3 sequence (DNA): TGCGCCAGCAGCCCCCTAGCGGGGACGGGTAACAATGAGCAGTTCTTC. Amino acids: CASSPLAGTGNNEQFF.

This clone was found once. The chain carries TRBV18 and TRBJ2-1, with 13 nucleotides matching TRBD2. Trimming cost V 4 bases and J 4 bases; bases outside gene matches: 1. Germline CDR1 KGHSH, CDR2 LQKENI. This CDR3 has 15 residues. The CDR3 region is CASSLLAGGYNEQFF. In nucleotides, the CDR3 is TGTGCCAGCTCACTACTAGCGGGGGGGTACAATGAGCAGTTCTTC. Looking up the rest from reference TRBV18 and TRBJ2-1 gives the full variable domain: NAGVMQNPRHLVRRRGQEARLRCSPMKGHSHVYWYRQLPEEGLKFMVYLQKENIIDESGMPKERFSAEFPKEGPSILRIQQVVRGDSAAYFCASSLLAGGYNEQFFGPGTRLTVL.

The chain combines TRBV9 with TRBJ2-5; 8 positions match TRBD2. Germline V gene data show CDR1 as SGDLS and CDR2 as YYNGEE. The CDR3 runs 15 residues. Trimming cost V 0 bases and J 5 bases; bases outside gene matches: 6. In DNA, the CDR3 is TGTGCCAGCAGCGTAGCGGGGGGGGTTCCCGAGACCCAGTACTTC. As protein: CASSVAGGVPETQYF.

The V call is TRBV28, the J call TRBJ1-2; 7 bases match TRBD1. Germline CDR1 and CDR2: MDHEN and SYDVKM. The CDR3 is 13 residues long. V dropped 2 bases and J dropped 4; count of bases not matched to a gene: 1. This CDR3 is CASSLPGGYGYTF. In nucleotides, the CDR3 is TGTGCCAGCAGTTTACCAGGGGGCTATGGCTACACCTTC.

This sequence joins TRBV15 and TRBJ2-5, with no clear D. Matching the DNA end better, TRBJ2-7 makes the J call doubtful. Looked up from germline, CDR1 is LNHNV and CDR2 is YYDKDF (reference sequence). This CDR3 is 12 amino acids long. CDR3 DNA sequence: TGTGCCACCAGAAGCGCAGCCTACGAGCAGTACTTC. This encodes CATRSAAYEQYF.

This clone was counted only a few times. The CDR3 protein is CSAREDLKGNEKLFF. CDR3 nucleotides: TGCAGCGCCCGGGAGGACCTCAAAGGGAATGAAAAACTGTTTTTT. The rearrangement links TRBV29-1 to TRBJ1-4, with D unclear. The CDR3 sequence is 15 residues long. Germline V gives CDR1 SQVTM, CDR2 ANQGSEA. V was pared by 7 bases and J by 5 bases, with 20 bases between.

The rearrangement links TRBV27 to TRBJ1-2; 7 positions agree with TRBD1. Germline V gives CDR1 MNHEY, CDR2 SMNVEV (reference sequence). The CDR3 is 13 amino acids. V gave up 6 bases and J gave up 3 bases; unmatched junction bases: 4. The chain's CDR3 is CASRQTGYYGYTF. The CDR3 nucleotides read TGTGCCAGCAGGCAGACAGGGTACTATGGCTACACCTTC.

The V call is TRBV6-1, the J call TRBJ1-5; no clear D. The CDR3 totals 14 residues. The germline V gene has CDR1 MNHNS and CDR2 SASEGT. The ends were cut back, 0 bases at V and 7 bases at J, with 10 bases in the middle. The CDR3, as DNA: TGTGCCAGCAGTGAAGCGCCGAGGAGGCAGCCCCAGCATTTT. This gives the protein CASSEAPRRQPQHF.

This rearrangement joins TRBV9 to TRBJ2-3; D perhaps matches TRBD1 (5 bases). Between the trimmed V and J ends, which lost 3 bases and 2 bases, there was a span of 13 bases. The CDR3 loop spans 15 amino acids. The germline V gene encodes CDR1 SGDLS and CDR2 YYNGEE. CDR3 protein: CASSGAGLTTDTQYF. DNA of the CDR3: TGTGCCAGCAGCGGGGCAGGGTTAACCACAGATACGCAGTATTTT.

The J gene is TRBJ2-2, the V gene TRBV29-1; perhaps TRBD2 as D (5 bases). This CDR3 is built from 16 residues. V gave up 7 bases and J gave up 5 bases, with 23 bases separating them. Germline lookup yields CDR1 SQVTM and CDR2 ANQGSEA. The CDR3 is CSAQRSIGPGTGELFF. DNA of the CDR3: TGCAGCGCCCAAAGGTCGATAGGGCCGGGGACCGGGGAGCTGTTTTTT.

The chain links TRBV6-5 to TRBJ1-5; D gene uncertain. The V gene lost 6 bases and the J gene lost 4 bases, with 13 bases spanning the gap. This CDR3 has 14 residues. Germline CDR1 and CDR2: MNHEY and SVGAGI. The CDR3 coding sequence is TGTGCCAGCAGGACCCGACCGGGTAATCAGCCCCAGCATTTT. This translates into CASRTRPGNQPQHF.

The chain joins TRBV6-1 to TRBJ2-5, with TRBD2 matching 12 bases. CDR3 length: 14 residues. CDR1 is MNHNS, CDR2 SASEGT, per germline. The V gene end was trimmed by 3 bases and the J gene end by 5 bases; junction bases not matched to a gene: 1. CDR3 amino acids: CASSELAGGETQYF. The CDR3 coding sequence is TGTGCCAGCAGTGAGCTAGCGGGAGGGGAGACCCAGTACTTC.

The genes are TRBV5-1 and TRBJ1-1; 10 positions agree with TRBD1. The CDR3 runs 17 residues. The germline V gene has CDR1 SGHRS and CDR2 YFSETQ. J lost 0 bases, V lost 4 bases, and 9 bases had no gene match. CDR3 in amino acids: CASSIGTGAGMNTEAFF. The DNA of the CDR3 is TGCGCCAGCAGCATAGGGACAGGGGCCGGAATGAACACTGAAGCTTTCTTT. The variable domain in full, completed from reference TRBV5-1 and TRBJ1-1, reads KAGVTQTPRYLIKTRGQQVTLSCSPISGHRSVSWYQQTPGQGLQFLFEYFSETQRNKGNFPGRFSGRQFSNSRSEMNVSTLELGDSALYLCASSIGTGAGMNTEAFFGQGTRLTVV.

The J gene is TRBJ1-1, the V gene TRBV10-3; D possibly corresponds to TRBD1 (6 bases). CDR1 and CDR2 (germline): ENHRY, SYGVKD. The CDR3 runs 11 residues. Trimming took off 8 bases at V and 6 bases at J, with 10 bases between the two ends. In DNA, the CDR3 is TGTGCCATCCGCGGGGGCTCTGAAGCTTTCTTT. It codes for CAIRGGSEAFF.

The rearrangement joins TRBV5-6 to TRBJ1-2; TRBD1 agrees at 8 bases. The CDR3 is made up of 14 amino acids. CDR1 and CDR2 (germline): SGHDT, YYEEEE. V gave up 0 bases and J gave up 7 bases; unmatched junction bases: 5. The CDR3 loop is CASSLGQGSGGYTF. The CDR3 DNA sequence: TGTGCCAGCAGCTTGGGACAGGGGAGCGGTGGCTACACCTTC. The whole variable domain, filled in from reference TRBV5-6 and TRBJ1-2, reads DAGVTQSPTHLIKTRGQQVTLRCSPKSGHDTVSWYQQALGQGPQFIFQYYEEEERQRGNFPDRFSGHQFPNYSSELNVNALLLGDSALYLCASSLGQGSGGYTFGSGTRLTVV.

The CDR3 region is CASRRTGPDTQYF. In DNA form, the CDR3 reads TGCGCCAGCAGGAGGACAGGGCCAGATACGCAGTATTTT. The V call is TRBV5-1, the J call TRBJ2-3, with 8 bases fitting TRBD1. With 5 bases clipped from V and 4 bases from J, the junction kept 3 bases outside the gene matches. The CDR3 contains 13 residues. The germline V gene encodes CDR1 SGHRS and CDR2 YFSETQ.